The sequence of this T cell receptor (beta chain) was determined in a study of cytomegalovirus exposure and HLA in healthy donors. The wider study: HLA-typed donors contributed some 77 million unique TCRs, which were held in an early data release.

PCR involved 60 Vbeta and 13 Jbeta primers. The repertoire was sequenced with immunoSEQ multiplex PCR; TCRdb's copy has only in-frame clones and lacks some. The sample has 90,000 to 120,000 clones; about 80% are singletons. Study conclusions and caveats: V segments that were indistinguishable, TRBV6-2 and TRBV6-3 among them, were omitted from analysis. Later on, analysis showed that most CMV-associated TCR beta chains appeared to be HLA-restricted. Later analysis found that TCR beta chains associated with HLA were more clonally expanded than other, equally common chains.

The germline V gene has CDR1 SGHVS and CDR2 FQNEAQ. CDR3 size: 16 residues. Deletions cut 0 bases from V and 1 base from J, with 10 bases between. With regard to this clone: Its antigen is not known.

The chain links TRBV7-8 to TRBJ1-5; the D gene is possibly TRBD1 (5 bases). This TCR came from a man younger than 45 in good health and CMV-seropositive. Sequencing was performed on PBMCs. The CDR3 DNA reads as TGTGCCAGCAGCTTAGCGCGGACACTCAGCAATCAGCCCCAGCATTTT. It codes for CASSLARTLSNQPQHF.